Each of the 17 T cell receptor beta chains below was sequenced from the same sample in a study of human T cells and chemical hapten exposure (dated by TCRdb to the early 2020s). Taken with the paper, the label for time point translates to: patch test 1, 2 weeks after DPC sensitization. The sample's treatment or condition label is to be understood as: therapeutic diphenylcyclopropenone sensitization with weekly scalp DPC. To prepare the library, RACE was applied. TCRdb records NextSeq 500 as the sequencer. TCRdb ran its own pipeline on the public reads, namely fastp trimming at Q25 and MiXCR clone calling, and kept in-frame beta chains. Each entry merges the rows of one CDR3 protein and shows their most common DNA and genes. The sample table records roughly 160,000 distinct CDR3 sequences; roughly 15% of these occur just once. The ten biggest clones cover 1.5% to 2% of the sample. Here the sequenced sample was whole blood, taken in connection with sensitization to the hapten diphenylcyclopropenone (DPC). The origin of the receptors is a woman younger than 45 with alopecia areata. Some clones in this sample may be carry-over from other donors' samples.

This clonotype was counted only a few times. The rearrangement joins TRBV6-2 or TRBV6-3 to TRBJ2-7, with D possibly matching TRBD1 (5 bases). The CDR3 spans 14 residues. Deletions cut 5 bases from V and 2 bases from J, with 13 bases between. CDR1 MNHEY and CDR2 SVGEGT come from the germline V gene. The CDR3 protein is CASSPSGFPYEQYF. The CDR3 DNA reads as TGTGCCAGCAGTCCATCAGGGTTCCCCTACGAGCAGTACTTC.

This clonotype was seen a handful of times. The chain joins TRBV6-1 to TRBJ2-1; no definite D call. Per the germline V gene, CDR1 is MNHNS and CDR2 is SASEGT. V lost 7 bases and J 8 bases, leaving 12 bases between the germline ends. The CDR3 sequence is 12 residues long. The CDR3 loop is CASIPNSDEQFF. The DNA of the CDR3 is TGTGCCAGCATCCCGAACTCCGATGAGCAGTTCTTC.

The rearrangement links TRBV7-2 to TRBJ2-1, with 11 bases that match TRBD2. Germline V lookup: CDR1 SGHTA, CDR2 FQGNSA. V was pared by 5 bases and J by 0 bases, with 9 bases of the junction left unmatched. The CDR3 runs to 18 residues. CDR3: CASSPRTSGQSSYNEQFF. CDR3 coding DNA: TGTGCCAGCAGCCCCCGGACTAGCGGGCAGAGCTCCTACAATGAGCAGTTCTTC.

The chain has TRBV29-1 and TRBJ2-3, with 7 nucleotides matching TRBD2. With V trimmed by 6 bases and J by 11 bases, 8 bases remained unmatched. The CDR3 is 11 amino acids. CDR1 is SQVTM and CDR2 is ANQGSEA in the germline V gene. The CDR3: CSVGTGGKQYF. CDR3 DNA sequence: TGCAGCGTGGGGACCGGGGGGAAGCAGTATTTT.

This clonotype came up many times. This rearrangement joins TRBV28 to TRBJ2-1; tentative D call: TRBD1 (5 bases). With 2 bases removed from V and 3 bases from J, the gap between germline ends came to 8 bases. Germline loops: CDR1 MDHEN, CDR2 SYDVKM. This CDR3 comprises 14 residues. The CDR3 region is CASSLLDSYNEQFF. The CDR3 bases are TGTGCCAGCAGTTTACTCGACAGCTACAATGAGCAGTTCTTC. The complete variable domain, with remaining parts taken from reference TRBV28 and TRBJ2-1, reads DVKVTQSSRYLVKRTGEKVFLECVQDMDHENMFWYRQDPGLGLRLIYFSYDVKMKEKGDIPEGYSVSREKKERFSLILESASTNQTSMYLCASSLLDSYNEQFFGPGTRLTVL.

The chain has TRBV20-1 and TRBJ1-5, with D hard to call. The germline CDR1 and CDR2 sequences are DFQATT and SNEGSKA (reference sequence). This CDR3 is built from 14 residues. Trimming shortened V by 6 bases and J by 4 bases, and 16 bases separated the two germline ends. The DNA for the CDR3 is TGCAGTGCCACAGACTCGCGAGGGAATCAGCCCCAGCATTTT. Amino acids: CSATDSRGNQPQHF.

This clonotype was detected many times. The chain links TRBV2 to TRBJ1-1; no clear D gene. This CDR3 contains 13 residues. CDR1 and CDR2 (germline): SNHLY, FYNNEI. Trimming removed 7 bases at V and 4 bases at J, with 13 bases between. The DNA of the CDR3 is TGTGCCAGCATCACCCCGGAGGTCACTGAAGCTTTCTTT. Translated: CASITPEVTEAFF.

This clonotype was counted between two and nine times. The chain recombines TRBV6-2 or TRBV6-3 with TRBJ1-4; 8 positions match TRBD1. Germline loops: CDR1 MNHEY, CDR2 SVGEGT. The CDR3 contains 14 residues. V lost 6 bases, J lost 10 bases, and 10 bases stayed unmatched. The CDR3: CASSFGQGVGKLFF. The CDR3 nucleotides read TGTGCCAGCAGCTTCGGACAGGGAGTGGGAAAACTGTTTTTT.

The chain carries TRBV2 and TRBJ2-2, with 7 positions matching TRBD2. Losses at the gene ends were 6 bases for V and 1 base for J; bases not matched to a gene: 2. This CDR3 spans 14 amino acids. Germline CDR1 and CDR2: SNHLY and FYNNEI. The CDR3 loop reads CASRASGNTGELFF. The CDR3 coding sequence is TGTGCCAGCAGGGCTAGCGGGAACACCGGGGAGCTGTTTTTT.

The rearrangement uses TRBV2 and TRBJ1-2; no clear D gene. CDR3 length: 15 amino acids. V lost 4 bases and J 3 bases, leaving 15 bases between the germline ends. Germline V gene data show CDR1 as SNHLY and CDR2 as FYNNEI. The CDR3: CASSGRVAQDYGYTF. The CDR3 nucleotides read TGTGCCAGCAGTGGAAGGGTGGCGCAGGACTATGGCTACACCTTC.

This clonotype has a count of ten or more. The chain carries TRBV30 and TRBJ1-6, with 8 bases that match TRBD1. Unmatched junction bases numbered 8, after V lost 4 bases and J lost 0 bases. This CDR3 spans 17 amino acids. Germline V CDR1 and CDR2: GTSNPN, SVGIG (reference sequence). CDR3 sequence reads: CAWKPPGTGSYNSPLHF. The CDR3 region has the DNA TGTGCCTGGAAACCTCCAGGGACAGGCTCCTATAATTCACCCCTCCACTTT.

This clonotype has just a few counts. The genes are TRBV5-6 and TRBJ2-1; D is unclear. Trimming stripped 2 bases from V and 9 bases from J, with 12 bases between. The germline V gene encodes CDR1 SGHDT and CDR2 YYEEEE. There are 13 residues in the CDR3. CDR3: CASSFASFGEQFF. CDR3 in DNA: TGTGCCAGCAGCTTTGCTAGTTTCGGTGAGCAGTTCTTC.

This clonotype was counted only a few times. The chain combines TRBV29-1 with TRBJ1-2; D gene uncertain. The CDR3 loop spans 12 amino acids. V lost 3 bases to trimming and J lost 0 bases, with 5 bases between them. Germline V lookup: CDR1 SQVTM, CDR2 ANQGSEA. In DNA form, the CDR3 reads TGCAGCGTTGAGGGCACTAACTATGGCTACACCTTC. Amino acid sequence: CSVEGTNYGYTF.

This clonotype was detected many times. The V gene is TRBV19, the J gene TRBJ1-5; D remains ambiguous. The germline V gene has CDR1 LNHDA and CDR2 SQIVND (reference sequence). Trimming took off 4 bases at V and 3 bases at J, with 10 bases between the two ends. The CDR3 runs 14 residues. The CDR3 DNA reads TGTGCCAGTAGTACCCGGACGACCAATCAGCCCCAGCATTTT. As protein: CASSTRTTNQPQHF.

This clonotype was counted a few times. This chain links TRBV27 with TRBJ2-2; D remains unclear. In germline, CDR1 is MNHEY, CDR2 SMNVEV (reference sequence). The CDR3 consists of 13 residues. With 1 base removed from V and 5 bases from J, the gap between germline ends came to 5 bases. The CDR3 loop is CASSLLTTGELFF. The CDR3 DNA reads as TGTGCCAGCAGTTTATTGACTACCGGGGAGCTGTTTTTT.

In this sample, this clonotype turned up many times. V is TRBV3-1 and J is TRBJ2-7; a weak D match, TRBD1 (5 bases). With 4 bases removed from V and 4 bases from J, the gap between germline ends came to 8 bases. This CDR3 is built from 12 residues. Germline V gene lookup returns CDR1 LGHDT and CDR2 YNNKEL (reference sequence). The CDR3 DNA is TGTGCCAGCAGCCTCGCAGGGTACGAGCAGTACTTC. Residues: CASSLAGYEQYF.

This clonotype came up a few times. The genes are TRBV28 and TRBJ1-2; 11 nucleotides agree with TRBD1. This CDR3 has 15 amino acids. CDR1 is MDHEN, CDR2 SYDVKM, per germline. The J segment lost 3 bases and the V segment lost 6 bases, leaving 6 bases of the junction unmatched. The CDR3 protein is CASSPGGQGDYGYTF. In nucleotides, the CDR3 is TGTGCCAGCAGCCCAGGGGGACAGGGGGACTATGGCTACACCTTC.